What follows are 12 T cell receptor beta chains derived from one specimen sequenced in a study of cytomegalovirus exposure and HLA in healthy donors. Use of 60 Vbeta and 13 Jbeta primers characterized the PCR. The assay was immunoSEQ multiplex PCR, and TCRdb's table has in-frame clones only and misses some. The sample has 100,000 or so clones. Input material: PBMCs. Receptors originate from a man aged 45-65 years in good health and CMV-seronegative.

The chain carries TRBV5-1 and TRBJ2-7, with TRBD2 matching over 10 bases. In germline, CDR1 is SGHRS, CDR2 YFSETQ. V lost 3 bases to trimming and J lost 5 bases; unmatched junction nucleotides: 5. CDR3 length equals 14 residues. CDR3 coding DNA: TGCGCCAGCAGCTCGGCCACTAGCGGGAACGAGCAGTACTTC. Translating gives CASSSATSGNEQYF.

The chain is built from TRBV6-6 and TRBJ1-1, with D tentatively TRBD1 (5 bases). The CDR3 has 16 residues. Germline loops: CDR1 MNHNY, CDR2 SVGAGI (reference sequence). The V end lost 2 bases, the J end lost 0 bases, and 13 bases lay between the germline ends. In DNA, the CDR3 is TGTGCCAGCAGTTACCCGCCGGGGGAGCTGAACACTGAAGCTTTCTTT. It translates to CASSYPPGELNTEAFF.

This sequence joins TRBV7-2 and TRBJ2-4, with a tentative D call TRBD1 (5 bases). The CDR3 spans 14 residues. Per the germline V gene, CDR1 is SGHTA and CDR2 is FQGNSA. Between the trimmed V and J ends, which lost 3 bases and 1 base, there was a span of 7 bases. CDR3 region: CASSFGHAKNIQYF. CDR3 nucleotides: TGTGCCAGCAGCTTTGGACACGCCAAAAACATTCAGTACTTC.

This chain uses TRBV5-6 with TRBJ2-7; the match to TRBD1 covers 8 bases. J was trimmed by 5 bases and V by 3 bases; bases with no gene match: 13. Germline-derived CDR1 and CDR2 are SGHDT and YYEEEE. The CDR3 consists of 16 residues. CDR3 sequence reads: CASSWPSGGRGNEQYF. The CDR3 region has the DNA TGTGCCAGCAGCTGGCCTTCAGGGGGCCGTGGCAACGAGCAGTACTTC.

The chain combines TRBV19 with TRBJ2-2, with D possibly matching TRBD2 (5 bases). The CDR3 loop spans 13 amino acids. Germline-derived CDR1 and CDR2 are LNHDA and SQIVND (reference sequence). V dropped 6 bases and J dropped 7 bases, with 12 bases sitting between them. CDR3 DNA: TGTGCCAGTAGAGCGAGGGATGGCGGGGAGCTGTTTTTT. It translates to CASRARDGGELFF.

The J gene is TRBJ1-2, the V gene TRBV4-3; tentatively, D is TRBD1 (5 bases). This CDR3 has 16 amino acids. The V end lost 0 bases, the J end lost 4 bases, and 15 bases lay between the germline ends. From germline, CDR1 is LGHNA and CDR2 YSLEER. The DNA for the CDR3 is TGCGCCAGCAGCCAAGATCTTGGAGGGGTGGTCTATGGCTACACCTTC. It yields the protein CASSQDLGGVVYGYTF.

The J gene is TRBJ2-5, the V gene TRBV9; 7 bases align to TRBD1. Germline V gives CDR1 SGDLS, CDR2 YYNGEE. J gave up 3 bases and V 0 bases, and 2 bases lay outside the gene matches. This CDR3 has 14 residues. In DNA, the CDR3 is TGTGCCAGCAGCGTAGAAGGGGGCAAAGAGACCCAGTACTTC. Residues: CASSVEGGKETQYF.

The chain carries TRBV7-6 and TRBJ1-4; D unresolved. From germline, CDR1 is SGHVS and CDR2 FNYEAQ. The CDR3 runs 15 residues. V was pared by 1 base and J by 3 bases, with 9 bases between. Here the CDR3 reads CASSLGGEPNEKLFF. CDR3 bases: TGTGCCAGCAGCTTAGGCGGGGAACCTAATGAAAAACTGTTTTTT.

The chain recombines TRBV6-1 with TRBJ1-6, with 9 bases lining up with TRBD1. The germline gives CDR1 MNHNS, CDR2 SASEGT. The CDR3 is 15 residues long. The V and J ends lost 3 bases and 4 bases, in that order; junction bases with no gene match: 1. CDR3 sequence: CASSDGTGYNSPLHF. The CDR3 nucleotides read TGTGCCAGCAGTGACGGGACAGGGTATAATTCACCCCTCCACTTT.

The chain employs TRBV7-2 and TRBJ1-3, with TRBD1 matching 9 bases. The CDR3 runs 16 residues. Germline CDR1 reads SGHTA; CDR2 reads FQGNSA. V gave up 4 bases and J gave up 7 bases; unmatched junction bases: 11. The DNA of the CDR3 is TGTGCCAGCAGCTACCGAGGACAGGGGCGATCGAACACCATATATTTT. This translates into CASSYRGQGRSNTIYF.

V usage is TRBV14 and J usage is TRBJ2-7; D is possibly TRBD2 (5 bases). The CDR3 is made up of 13 amino acids. Germline CDR1 SGHDN, CDR2 FVKESK. Trimming removed 3 bases at V and 0 bases at J, with 6 bases between. DNA for the CDR3: TGTGCCAGCAGCCAGAGCGGCTCCTACGAGCAGTACTTC. It translates to CASSQSGSYEQYF.

The chain combines TRBV11-3 with TRBJ2-5, with D tentatively TRBD2 (5 bases). The CDR3 has 16 residues. Between the trimmed V and J ends, which lost 5 bases and 5 bases, there was a span of 21 bases. Germline V gene lookup returns CDR1 SGHNT and CDR2 YENEEA. DNA for the CDR3: TGTGCCAGCAGCCCTACCTATACTAGTAGTGAGGAGACCCAGTACTTC. It specifies CASSPTYTSSEETQYF.